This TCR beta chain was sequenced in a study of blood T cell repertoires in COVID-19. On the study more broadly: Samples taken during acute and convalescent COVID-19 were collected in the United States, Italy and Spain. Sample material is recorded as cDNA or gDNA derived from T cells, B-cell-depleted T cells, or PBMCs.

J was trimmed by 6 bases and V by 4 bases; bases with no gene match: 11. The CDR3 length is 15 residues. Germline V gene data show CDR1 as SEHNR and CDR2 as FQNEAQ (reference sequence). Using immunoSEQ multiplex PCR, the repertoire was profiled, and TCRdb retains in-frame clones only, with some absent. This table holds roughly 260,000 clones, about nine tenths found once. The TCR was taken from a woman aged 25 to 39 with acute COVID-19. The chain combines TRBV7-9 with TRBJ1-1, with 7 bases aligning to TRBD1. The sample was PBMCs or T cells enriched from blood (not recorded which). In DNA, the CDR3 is TGTGCCAGCAGCTACGTACCGGGACAGAGACCTGAAGCTTTCTTT. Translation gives CASSYVPGQRPEAFF.